The 12 T cell receptor beta chains below come from one sample, sequenced in a study of blood T cell repertoires in COVID-19. The table came from immunoSEQ multiplex PCR; TCRdb's copy has only in-frame clones and leaves some out. The sample has approximately 170,000 clones, about nine tenths seen once; the top ten hold approximately 3.5%. What was sequenced was peripheral blood. These receptors originate from a man between 65 and 85 years old with acute or convalescent COVID-19.

This chain joins TRBV18 and TRBJ2-1, with D maybe TRBD1 (6 bases). The germline V gene encodes CDR1 KGHSH and CDR2 LQKENI. The V end lost 3 bases, the J end lost 5 bases, and 17 bases lay between the germline ends. This CDR3 region has 16 residues. CDR3 nucleotides: TGTGCCAGCTCACCGTCGGGACAAGGTCTGGACAATGAGCAGTTCTTC. Translation: CASSPSGQGLDNEQFF. Full variable domain (rest looked up from reference TRBV18 and TRBJ2-1): NAGVMQNPRHLVRRRGQEARLRCSPMKGHSHVYWYRQLPEEGLKFMVYLQKENIIDESGMPKERFSAEFPKEGPSILRIQQVVRGDSAAYFCASSPSGQGLDNEQFFGPGTRLTVL.

J is TRBJ1-3 and V is TRBV11-2, with D possibly TRBD1 on 5 matching bases. The CDR3 length is 17 residues. V was pared by 3 bases and J by 0 bases, with 15 bases between. Germline loops: CDR1 SGHAT, CDR2 FQNNGV. The CDR3 is CASSLSGGLTSGNTIYF. The CDR3 DNA follows: TGTGCCAGCAGCTTGTCTGGGGGACTTACCTCTGGAAACACCATATATTTT.

V is TRBV7-3 and J is TRBJ2-3, with a possible D match to TRBD2 (5 bases). Germline V gene lookup returns CDR1 SGHTA and CDR2 FQGTGA. The CDR3 extends over 14 amino acids. The V gene lost 3 bases and the J gene lost 3 bases, with 10 bases spanning the gap. The CDR3 is CASSLDRGTDTQYF. As DNA, the CDR3 is TGTGCCAGCAGCTTGGACCGCGGGACAGATACGCAGTATTTT. The whole variable domain, remainder taken from reference TRBV7-3 and TRBJ2-3, is GAGVSQTPSNKVTEKGKYVELRCDPISGHTALYWYRQSLGQGPEFLIYFQGTGAADDSGLPNDRFFAVRPEGSVSTLKIQRTERGDSAVYLCASSLDRGTDTQYFGPGTRLTVL.

This clone was detected only a few times. V is TRBV6-4 and J is TRBJ2-3, with D possibly TRBD2 on 6 matching bases. The V end lost 3 bases, the J end lost 1 base, and 11 bases lay between the germline ends. Germline V gene sequence: CDR1 MRHNA, CDR2 SNTAGT. This CDR3 comprises 15 residues. The CDR3 region is CASSDGGGGTDTQYF. The CDR3 DNA follows: TGTGCCAGCAGTGATGGGGGAGGCGGCACAGATACGCAGTATTTT.

This chain links TRBV28 with TRBJ1-4; no reliable D call. CDR3 length equals 15 residues. Trimming took 6 bases from V and 4 from J, leaving 15 bases between them. Germline V gene data show CDR1 as MDHEN and CDR2 as SYDVKM. The CDR3 coding sequence is TGTGCCAGCAGCCCGACGGCGGGGTTTAATGAAAAACTGTTTTTT. Translating it yields CASSPTAGFNEKLFF.

This chain connects TRBV5-5 to TRBJ2-7; 10 bases line up with TRBD2. CDR1 is SGHKS and CDR2 is YYEKEE in the germline V gene (reference sequence). The V and J ends lost 3 bases and 7 bases, in that order; junction bases with no gene match: 13. The length of the CDR3 is 16 residues. This chain's CDR3 is CASSSLLSGGAREQYF. Here the CDR3 DNA reads TGTGCCAGCAGCTCTCTCCTGAGCGGGGGGGCGAGGGAGCAGTACTTC.

Notes on this clone: This CDR3 is also generated by other DNA sequences in the sample. The rearrangement links TRBV7-2 to TRBJ1-1; the D is unclear. Germline loops: CDR1 SGHTA, CDR2 FQGNSA. There are 13 residues in the CDR3. Trimming shortened V by 5 bases and J by 5 bases, and 12 bases separated the two germline ends. CDR3 nucleotide sequence: TGTGCCAGCAGCCTGGAGCGAGGTACTGAAGCTTTCTTT. Protein: CASSLERGTEAFF.

The chain employs TRBV6-1 and TRBJ2-5; TRBD1 might be the D (6 bases). The V and J ends lost 1 base and 3 bases respectively, with 12 bases between them. Germline V gene data show CDR1 as MNHNS and CDR2 as SASEGT. The CDR3 has 15 residues. The CDR3 bases are TGTGCCAGCAGTGAAGGACAGGTTAACAAAGAGACCCAGTACTTC. As protein: CASSEGQVNKETQYF.

The chain is built from TRBV6-5 and TRBJ2-5, with 10 bases fitting TRBD1. The CDR3 loop spans 13 amino acids. J was trimmed by 5 bases and V by 6 bases; bases with no gene match: 3. CDR1 and CDR2 (germline): MNHEY, SVGAGI. The CDR3 is CASRTGGVETQYF. The DNA for the CDR3 is TGTGCCAGCAGGACAGGGGGCGTGGAGACCCAGTACTTC.

V gene TRBV10-3 combines with J gene TRBJ1-1; the D gene is possibly TRBD1 (5 bases). Trimming pared 0 bases from V and 4 bases from J, leaving 9 bases between. The CDR3 spans 14 residues. CDR1 is ENHRY, CDR2 SYGVKD, per germline. The CDR3 bases are TGTGCCATCAGTGAGTCACAGGCTGGCACTGAAGCTTTCTTT. This codes for CAISESQAGTEAFF.

The rearrangement joins TRBV9 to TRBJ2-3; 10 bases line up with TRBD2. Unmatched junction bases numbered 7, after V lost 5 bases and J lost 4 bases. The CDR3 runs 15 residues. Looked up from germline, CDR1 is SGDLS and CDR2 is YYNGEE. CDR3 loop: CASSVTSGWADTQYF. In DNA form, the CDR3 reads TGTGCCAGCAGTGTGACTAGCGGGTGGGCAGATACGCAGTATTTT. The full variable domain, rest sourced from reference TRBV9 and TRBJ2-3, is DSGVTQTPKHLITATGQRVTLRCSPRSGDLSVYWYQQSLDQGLQFLIQYYNGEERAKGNILERFSAQQFPDLHSELNLSSLELGDSALYFCASSVTSGWADTQYFGPGTRLTVL.

This clone was seen only once. This chain joins TRBV19 and TRBJ2-2, with 10 nucleotides matching TRBD2. CDR3 length equals 19 residues. After removal of 0 bases from V and 4 bases from J, the junction contained 11 bases not matched to a gene. CDR1 LNHDA and CDR2 SQIVND come from the germline V gene (reference sequence). CDR3 sequence: CASSIDWVAGGDSTGELFF. CDR3 nucleotides: TGTGCCAGTAGTATAGATTGGGTAGCGGGAGGCGATAGCACCGGGGAGCTGTTTTTT.